Sequencing of this T cell receptor (beta chain) was carried out in a study of T cell repertoires in cytomegalovirus infection. Trimming removed 2 bases at V and 8 bases at J, with 7 bases between. The CDR3 runs to 13 residues. The germline V gene encodes CDR1 MNHEY and CDR2 SVGAGI. TCRdb reanalysed the reads using MiXCR and keeps one entry per CDR3 protein. Here the sample spans about 770,000 distinct CDR3 sequences, about 29% being singletons. About this clonotype itself: The target antigen is unknown.

The chain uses TRBV6-5 and TRBJ1-6; no definite D call. Sequenced here: cultured CD8+ T cells from PBMCs, sampled from culture after CMV antigen stimulation. The clonotype comes from a human donor in good health (CMV status not recorded). Some clones in this sample may be carry-over from other donors' samples. The CDR3 region is CASSYRWDSPLHF. The CDR3 DNA reads as TGTGCCAGCAGTTACCGCTGGGATTCACCCCTCCACTTT.